These 9 T cell receptor beta chains share one sample of origin, sequenced in a study of blood T cell repertoires in COVID-19. Assay: immunoSEQ multiplex PCR; the TCRdb copy retains only in-frame clones and omits some. The data contain around 150,000 clones, approximately 80% of them seen just once; the ten biggest clones take up 3.7%. Sequencing was performed on peripheral blood. The receptors come from a woman older than 75 with acute or convalescent COVID-19.

The chain joins TRBV20-1 to TRBJ1-2; TRBD1 matches 11 bases. Germline V lookup: CDR1 DFQATT, CDR2 SNEGSKA (reference sequence). V shed 3 bases and J 4 bases; nucleotides not matched to a gene: 4. The CDR3 extends over 14 amino acids. CDR3 protein: CSASGQGASYGYTF. The CDR3 DNA is TGCAGTGCTAGTGGACAGGGGGCGAGCTATGGCTACACCTTC.

The chain combines TRBV7-2 with TRBJ2-7; 7 bases fit TRBD2. This CDR3 contains 15 residues. V gave up 4 bases and J gave up 6 bases; unmatched junction bases: 12. CDR1 is SGHTA, CDR2 FQGNSA, per germline. CDR3 loop: CASSSGLGLIVEQYF. Here the CDR3 DNA reads TGTGCCAGCAGCTCCGGACTAGGTCTTATTGTCGAGCAGTACTTC.

This rearrangement joins TRBV20-1 to TRBJ2-1, with 11 bases that match TRBD2. This CDR3 region has 14 residues. The V and J ends lost 3 bases and 4 bases, in that order; junction bases with no gene match: 2. Germline V gene sequence: CDR1 DFQATT, CDR2 SNEGSKA (reference sequence). The CDR3 loop is CSASGTSGYNEQFF. In DNA, the CDR3 is TGCAGTGCTAGTGGGACTAGCGGATACAATGAGCAGTTCTTC.

The chain has TRBV7-6 and TRBJ2-7, with D maybe TRBD2 (5 bases). Germline V gene lookup returns CDR1 SGHVS and CDR2 FNYEAQ. This CDR3 is 15 amino acids long. Trimming took off 5 bases at V and 0 bases at J, with 14 bases between the two ends. The CDR3, as DNA: TGTGCCAGCAGCCCACCGGACTGGAGCTCCTACGAGCAGTACTTC. It codes for CASSPPDWSSYEQYF.

The chain recombines TRBV7-2 with TRBJ2-3, with 7 bases lining up with TRBD2. V lost 4 bases to trimming and J lost 1 base; unmatched junction nucleotides: 8. Germline V CDR1 and CDR2: SGHTA, FQGNSA. The length of the CDR3 is 16 residues. The CDR3 nucleotides read TGTGCCAGCAGCTGGGGAGCGGGGTATGGCACAGATACGCAGTATTTT. Protein product: CASSWGAGYGTDTQYF.

The chain has TRBV4-2 and TRBJ2-2; TRBD2 matches 9 bases. J was trimmed by 4 bases and V by 1 base; bases with no gene match: 4. Germline CDR1 and CDR2: LGHNA and YNFKEQ. CDR3 size: 16 residues. The DNA of the CDR3 is TGTGCCAGCAGCCAAGCTAGCGGGACGGGCACCGGGGAGCTGTTTTTT. Translated, it gives CASSQASGTGTGELFF.

The chain has TRBV6-6 and TRBJ1-2, with TRBD1 matching over 11 bases. V lost 3 bases to trimming and J lost 7 bases; unmatched junction nucleotides: 7. The germline gives CDR1 MNHNY, CDR2 SVGAGI (reference sequence). The CDR3 length is 15 residues. CDR3 loop: CASSYAGTGGLGYTF. The CDR3 nucleotides read TGTGCCAGCAGTTATGCCGGGACAGGGGGTCTTGGCTACACCTTC.

This clone occurred a few times. Other DNA sequences from this sample encode an identical CDR3 as well. This chain joins TRBV14 and TRBJ2-1; 7 positions match TRBD2. The V segment lost 4 bases and the J segment 4 bases; nucleotides outside the gene matches: 10. CDR3 length: 16 amino acids. Germline CDR1 SGHDN, CDR2 FVKESK. The CDR3 coding sequence is TGTGCCAGCAGCCCTACAGTTGCGGGGGTTTACAATGAGCAGTTCTTC. It is translated as CASSPTVAGVYNEQFF.

In this sample, this clone turned up a few times. The rearrangement joins TRBV19 to TRBJ1-4; a possible D gene is TRBD1 (6 bases). Trimming pared 5 bases from V and 6 bases from J, leaving 13 bases between. The germline gives CDR1 LNHDA, CDR2 SQIVND (reference sequence). The CDR3 runs to 14 residues. The DNA of the CDR3 is TGTGCCAGTAGTTTGGACAGTAGAGATGAAAAACTGTTTTTT. Encoded protein: CASSLDSRDEKLFF. Based on the CDR3 plus reference TRBV19 and TRBJ1-4, the full variable domain is DGGITQSPKYLFRKEGQNVTLSCEQNLNHDAMYWYRQDPGQGLRLIYYSQIVNDFQKGDIAEGYSVSREKKESFPLTVTSAQKNPTAFYLCASSLDSRDEKLFFGSGTQLSVL.